This T cell receptor beta chain was retrieved from a study of response to subunit inactivated influenza vaccine. Study outcomes and limitations: Authors suggested few new T cells are recruited by each seasonal influenza vaccination.

A single record per CDR3 protein comes from TCRdb applying MiXCR to the RT-PCR reads. The sample lists about 500,000 distinct CDR3 sequences; approximately 7.3% were seen once. Comments on this clonotype: Antigen: not known.

CDR1 and CDR2 from the germline V gene are SGHTA and FQGTGA. V was pared by 5 bases and J by 6 bases, with 14 bases between. The CDR3 spans 13 residues. The chain employs TRBV7-3 and TRBJ2-7; D is perhaps TRBD1 or TRBD2 (5 bases each). The sample here was PBMCs from blood, taken roughly 24 months after vaccination. The TCR sequence derives from a man aged 45-69 years who received an inactivated influenza vaccine. CDR3 bases: TGTGCCAGCAGCCAGGATAGGGACGCCGAGCAGTACTTC. It codes for CASSQDRDAEQYF. The variable domain in full, with the rest retrieved from reference TRBV7-3 and TRBJ2-7, is GAGVSQTPSNKVTEKGKYVELRCDPISGHTALYWYRQSLGQGPEFLIYFQGTGAADDSGLPNDRFFAVRPEGSVSTLKIQRTERGDSAVYLCASSQDRDAEQYFGPGTRLTVT.